These T cell receptor beta chains were read from a single sample in a study of chemoradiotherapy in HPV16-positive cancers. Clones were sequenced by immunoSEQ multiplex PCR, and TCRdb holds only the in-frame ones, with some missing. The sample lists 15,000 to 20,000 clones, roughly 86% seen once, with around 2% in the top ten. Specimen: blood, collected from a patient who underwent chemoradiotherapy. The receptor set was obtained from a human donor with HPV-associated anogenital cancer. Each CDR3 is given with its conserved first and last residue. D genes are given only for firm matches. Some rows mark clone size as missing; the rest say once, few, many or name a class of expanded clone.

clone_size: NA; d_call: TRBD2; v_call: TRBV11-2; j_call: TRBJ2-3; cdr3_nt: TGTGCCAGCAGCTTAGGTGGGACTAGCGGGAGGTCAGATACGCAGTATTTT; cdr3_aa: CASSLGGTSGRSDTQYF
clone_size: once; d_call: NA; v_call: TRBV4-2; j_call: TRBJ2-5; cdr3_nt: TGTGCCAGCAGCCAAGAGGGGGTCCAAGAGACCCAGTACTTC; cdr3_aa: CASSQEGVQETQYF
clone_size: NA; d_call: NA; v_call: TRBV19; j_call: TRBJ1-2; cdr3_nt: TGTGCCAGTAGTAACCACCAGGGGCAGGACCTAAACTATGGCTACACCTTC; cdr3_aa: CASSNHQGQDLNYGYTF
clone_size: NA; d_call: NA; v_call: TRBV7-9; j_call: TRBJ2-3; cdr3_nt: TGTGCCAGCAGCTCCGGGTCAAAGACAGATACGCAGTATTTT; cdr3_aa: CASSSGSKTDTQYF
clone_size: few; d_call: NA; v_call: TRBV11-2; j_call: TRBJ2-1; cdr3_nt: TGTGCCAGCAGCTTAGATGACACCGACAATGAGCAGTTCTTC; cdr3_aa: CASSLDDTDNEQFF
clone_size: NA; d_call: NA; v_call: TRBV5-1; j_call: TRBJ2-3; cdr3_nt: TGCGCCAGCAGCTTCCAGGGTACCCCAGATACGCAGTATTTT; cdr3_aa: CASSFQGTPDTQYF
clone_size: once; d_call: TRBD1; v_call: TRBV28; j_call: TRBJ1-2; cdr3_nt: TGTGCCAGCCTGACAGGGGGTTATGGCTACACCTTC; cdr3_aa: CASLTGGYGYTF
clone_size: once; d_call: NA; v_call: TRBV2; j_call: TRBJ2-1; cdr3_nt: TGTGCCAGCGAGGATCGGGTACGTGAGCAGTTCTTC; cdr3_aa: CASEDRVREQFF
clone_size: NA; d_call: NA; v_call: TRBV6-8; j_call: TRBJ2-2; cdr3_nt: TGTGCCAGCAGTCCCACTAGCTCCGCCGGGGAGCTGTTTTTT; cdr3_aa: CASSPTSSAGELFF
clone_size: NA; d_call: NA; v_call: TRBV19; j_call: TRBJ1-2; cdr3_nt: TGTGCCAGTAGTATAGATCGGGGTCCCTATGGCTACACCTTC; cdr3_aa: CASSIDRGPYGYTF
clone_size: NA; d_call: TRBD2; v_call: TRBV5-1; j_call: TRBJ2-2; cdr3_nt: TGCGCCAGCAGCGGGGGGACTAGCGGGAGCCACGGGGAGCTGTTTTTT; cdr3_aa: CASSGGTSGSHGELFF
clone_size: NA; d_call: TRBD1; v_call: TRBV6-1; j_call: TRBJ2-7; cdr3_nt: TGTGCCAGCGTGTCGTCCGGGACAGGGATCCACGAGCAGTACTTC; cdr3_aa: CASVSSGTGIHEQYF
clone_size: NA; d_call: TRBD2; v_call: TRBV6-1; j_call: TRBJ2-1; cdr3_nt: TGTGCCAGCAGTACGGGGGGCTCCTACAATGAGCAGTTCTTC; cdr3_aa: CASSTGGSYNEQFF
clone_size: NA; d_call: NA; v_call: TRBV6-1; j_call: TRBJ1-2; cdr3_nt: TGTGCCAGCATGGGGACAACCACTAACTATGGCTACACCTTC; cdr3_aa: CASMGTTTNYGYTF